The 2 T cell receptor beta chains reported below all come from one sample, sequenced in a study of T cells in Graves' hyperthyroidism and ophthalmopathy. Regions amplified from RNA transcripts were the TCR beta CDR3 regions. A set of HTBI primers served as the primers for a first-round RT-PCR of the TCR CDR3. TCRdb reprocessed the multiplex PCR reads via MiXCR and lists one record per CDR3 protein. Of some 620,000 distinct CDR3 sequences listed, about a sixth are singletons. Sequencing input: blood. These receptors all stem from a woman in her twenties or thirties with Graves' hyperthyroidism.

The sample holds a few counts of this clonotype. V usage is TRBV12-3 or TRBV12-4 and J usage is TRBJ2-1; D assignment may be TRBD1 or TRBD2 (6 bases each). The CDR3 sequence is 16 residues long. Trimming shortened V by 3 bases and J by 3 bases, and 15 bases separated the two germline ends. The DNA of the CDR3 is TGTGCCAGCAGTTTTGGGTCGGGGGCTATCTACAATGAGCAGTTCTTC. Translating gives CASSFGSGAIYNEQFF.

This clonotype was counted between two and nine times. Here the CDR3 reads CASSPFGTSGSWELFF. CDR3 DNA: TGTGCCAGCTCACCGTTCGGGACTAGCGGGAGCTGGGAGCTGTTTTTT. V gene TRBV18 combines with J gene TRBJ2-2; 14 positions match TRBD2. Losses at the gene ends were 3 bases for V and 9 bases for J; bases not matched to a gene: 6. The CDR3 has 16 amino acids. CDR1 and CDR2 from the germline V gene are KGHSH and LQKENI.